Each of the 3 T cell receptor beta chains below was sequenced from the same sample in a study of blood T cell repertoires in COVID-19. TCRdb keeps only in-frame clones here, not all; method: immunoSEQ multiplex PCR. The table includes about 220,000 clones, 90% detected once. Material for sequencing was PBMCs or T cells enriched from blood (not recorded which). Receptors originate from a young man who had been exposed to COVID-19.

V is TRBV18 and J is TRBJ2-5; weak D call: TRBD1 (5 bases). The CDR3 runs to 14 residues. Germline lookup yields CDR1 KGHSH and CDR2 LQKENI. Trimming pared 1 base from V and 4 bases from J, leaving 10 bases between. The chain's CDR3 is CASSPLSGPETQYF. DNA for the CDR3: TGTGCCAGCTCACCACTCTCAGGGCCAGAGACCCAGTACTTC.

The chain uses TRBV3-1 (or the pseudogene TRBV3-2) and TRBJ2-3, with 7 bases that match TRBD1. There are 13 residues in the CDR3. Trimming removed 6 bases from V and 5 bases from J; junction bases left unmatched: 5. Germline lookup yields CDR1 LGHDT and CDR2 YNNKEL (reference sequence). The DNA for the CDR3 is TGTGCCAGCAGAGACAGGGTTGGAGATACGCAGTATTTT. Residues: CASRDRVGDTQYF.

The V gene is TRBV10-3, the J gene TRBJ2-7, with 10 bases identical to TRBD1. Germline CDR1 ENHRY, CDR2 SYGVKD. The trim removed 6 bases at V and 9 bases at J, leaving 14 bases unmatched. CDR3 length: 15 residues. The CDR3 region is CAIRPHVGQGVGQYF. As DNA, the CDR3 is TGTGCCATCAGGCCTCATGTAGGACAGGGGGTTGGGCAGTACTTC.